One T cell receptor (beta chain) is described in this entry. Its target is unknown. This entry is derived from a study of blood T cells in healthy people across ages. Study results and caveats: Measured against age, TCR beta diversity per million T cells decreased in a roughly linear manner.

Per sample, no less than 6 micrograms of total RNA were extracted. A second roughly 6 to 11 cycle PCR used barcoded and J-beta primers. The template-switch adaptor, which had 12 random nucleotides, put a tag on each cDNA molecule. TCRdb called the 5' RACE reads again in MiXCR, with one record for every CDR3 protein. Among roughly 1.4 million distinct CDR3 sequences listed, 45% to 70% were seen once. Sequenced sample: blood. The sequence derives from a man younger than 35 in good health.

The CDR3 here is CASSQHNSDLMDEQFF. CDR3 bases: TGCGCCAGCAGCCAACACAATAGCGACCTTATGGATGAGCAGTTCTTC. The chain links TRBV4-1 to TRBJ2-1; weak D call: TRBD2 (5 bases). The CDR3 contains 16 residues. The V end was cut by 2 bases, the J end by 8 bases, with 19 bases between. Per the germline V gene, CDR1 is MGHRA and CDR2 is YSYEKL.